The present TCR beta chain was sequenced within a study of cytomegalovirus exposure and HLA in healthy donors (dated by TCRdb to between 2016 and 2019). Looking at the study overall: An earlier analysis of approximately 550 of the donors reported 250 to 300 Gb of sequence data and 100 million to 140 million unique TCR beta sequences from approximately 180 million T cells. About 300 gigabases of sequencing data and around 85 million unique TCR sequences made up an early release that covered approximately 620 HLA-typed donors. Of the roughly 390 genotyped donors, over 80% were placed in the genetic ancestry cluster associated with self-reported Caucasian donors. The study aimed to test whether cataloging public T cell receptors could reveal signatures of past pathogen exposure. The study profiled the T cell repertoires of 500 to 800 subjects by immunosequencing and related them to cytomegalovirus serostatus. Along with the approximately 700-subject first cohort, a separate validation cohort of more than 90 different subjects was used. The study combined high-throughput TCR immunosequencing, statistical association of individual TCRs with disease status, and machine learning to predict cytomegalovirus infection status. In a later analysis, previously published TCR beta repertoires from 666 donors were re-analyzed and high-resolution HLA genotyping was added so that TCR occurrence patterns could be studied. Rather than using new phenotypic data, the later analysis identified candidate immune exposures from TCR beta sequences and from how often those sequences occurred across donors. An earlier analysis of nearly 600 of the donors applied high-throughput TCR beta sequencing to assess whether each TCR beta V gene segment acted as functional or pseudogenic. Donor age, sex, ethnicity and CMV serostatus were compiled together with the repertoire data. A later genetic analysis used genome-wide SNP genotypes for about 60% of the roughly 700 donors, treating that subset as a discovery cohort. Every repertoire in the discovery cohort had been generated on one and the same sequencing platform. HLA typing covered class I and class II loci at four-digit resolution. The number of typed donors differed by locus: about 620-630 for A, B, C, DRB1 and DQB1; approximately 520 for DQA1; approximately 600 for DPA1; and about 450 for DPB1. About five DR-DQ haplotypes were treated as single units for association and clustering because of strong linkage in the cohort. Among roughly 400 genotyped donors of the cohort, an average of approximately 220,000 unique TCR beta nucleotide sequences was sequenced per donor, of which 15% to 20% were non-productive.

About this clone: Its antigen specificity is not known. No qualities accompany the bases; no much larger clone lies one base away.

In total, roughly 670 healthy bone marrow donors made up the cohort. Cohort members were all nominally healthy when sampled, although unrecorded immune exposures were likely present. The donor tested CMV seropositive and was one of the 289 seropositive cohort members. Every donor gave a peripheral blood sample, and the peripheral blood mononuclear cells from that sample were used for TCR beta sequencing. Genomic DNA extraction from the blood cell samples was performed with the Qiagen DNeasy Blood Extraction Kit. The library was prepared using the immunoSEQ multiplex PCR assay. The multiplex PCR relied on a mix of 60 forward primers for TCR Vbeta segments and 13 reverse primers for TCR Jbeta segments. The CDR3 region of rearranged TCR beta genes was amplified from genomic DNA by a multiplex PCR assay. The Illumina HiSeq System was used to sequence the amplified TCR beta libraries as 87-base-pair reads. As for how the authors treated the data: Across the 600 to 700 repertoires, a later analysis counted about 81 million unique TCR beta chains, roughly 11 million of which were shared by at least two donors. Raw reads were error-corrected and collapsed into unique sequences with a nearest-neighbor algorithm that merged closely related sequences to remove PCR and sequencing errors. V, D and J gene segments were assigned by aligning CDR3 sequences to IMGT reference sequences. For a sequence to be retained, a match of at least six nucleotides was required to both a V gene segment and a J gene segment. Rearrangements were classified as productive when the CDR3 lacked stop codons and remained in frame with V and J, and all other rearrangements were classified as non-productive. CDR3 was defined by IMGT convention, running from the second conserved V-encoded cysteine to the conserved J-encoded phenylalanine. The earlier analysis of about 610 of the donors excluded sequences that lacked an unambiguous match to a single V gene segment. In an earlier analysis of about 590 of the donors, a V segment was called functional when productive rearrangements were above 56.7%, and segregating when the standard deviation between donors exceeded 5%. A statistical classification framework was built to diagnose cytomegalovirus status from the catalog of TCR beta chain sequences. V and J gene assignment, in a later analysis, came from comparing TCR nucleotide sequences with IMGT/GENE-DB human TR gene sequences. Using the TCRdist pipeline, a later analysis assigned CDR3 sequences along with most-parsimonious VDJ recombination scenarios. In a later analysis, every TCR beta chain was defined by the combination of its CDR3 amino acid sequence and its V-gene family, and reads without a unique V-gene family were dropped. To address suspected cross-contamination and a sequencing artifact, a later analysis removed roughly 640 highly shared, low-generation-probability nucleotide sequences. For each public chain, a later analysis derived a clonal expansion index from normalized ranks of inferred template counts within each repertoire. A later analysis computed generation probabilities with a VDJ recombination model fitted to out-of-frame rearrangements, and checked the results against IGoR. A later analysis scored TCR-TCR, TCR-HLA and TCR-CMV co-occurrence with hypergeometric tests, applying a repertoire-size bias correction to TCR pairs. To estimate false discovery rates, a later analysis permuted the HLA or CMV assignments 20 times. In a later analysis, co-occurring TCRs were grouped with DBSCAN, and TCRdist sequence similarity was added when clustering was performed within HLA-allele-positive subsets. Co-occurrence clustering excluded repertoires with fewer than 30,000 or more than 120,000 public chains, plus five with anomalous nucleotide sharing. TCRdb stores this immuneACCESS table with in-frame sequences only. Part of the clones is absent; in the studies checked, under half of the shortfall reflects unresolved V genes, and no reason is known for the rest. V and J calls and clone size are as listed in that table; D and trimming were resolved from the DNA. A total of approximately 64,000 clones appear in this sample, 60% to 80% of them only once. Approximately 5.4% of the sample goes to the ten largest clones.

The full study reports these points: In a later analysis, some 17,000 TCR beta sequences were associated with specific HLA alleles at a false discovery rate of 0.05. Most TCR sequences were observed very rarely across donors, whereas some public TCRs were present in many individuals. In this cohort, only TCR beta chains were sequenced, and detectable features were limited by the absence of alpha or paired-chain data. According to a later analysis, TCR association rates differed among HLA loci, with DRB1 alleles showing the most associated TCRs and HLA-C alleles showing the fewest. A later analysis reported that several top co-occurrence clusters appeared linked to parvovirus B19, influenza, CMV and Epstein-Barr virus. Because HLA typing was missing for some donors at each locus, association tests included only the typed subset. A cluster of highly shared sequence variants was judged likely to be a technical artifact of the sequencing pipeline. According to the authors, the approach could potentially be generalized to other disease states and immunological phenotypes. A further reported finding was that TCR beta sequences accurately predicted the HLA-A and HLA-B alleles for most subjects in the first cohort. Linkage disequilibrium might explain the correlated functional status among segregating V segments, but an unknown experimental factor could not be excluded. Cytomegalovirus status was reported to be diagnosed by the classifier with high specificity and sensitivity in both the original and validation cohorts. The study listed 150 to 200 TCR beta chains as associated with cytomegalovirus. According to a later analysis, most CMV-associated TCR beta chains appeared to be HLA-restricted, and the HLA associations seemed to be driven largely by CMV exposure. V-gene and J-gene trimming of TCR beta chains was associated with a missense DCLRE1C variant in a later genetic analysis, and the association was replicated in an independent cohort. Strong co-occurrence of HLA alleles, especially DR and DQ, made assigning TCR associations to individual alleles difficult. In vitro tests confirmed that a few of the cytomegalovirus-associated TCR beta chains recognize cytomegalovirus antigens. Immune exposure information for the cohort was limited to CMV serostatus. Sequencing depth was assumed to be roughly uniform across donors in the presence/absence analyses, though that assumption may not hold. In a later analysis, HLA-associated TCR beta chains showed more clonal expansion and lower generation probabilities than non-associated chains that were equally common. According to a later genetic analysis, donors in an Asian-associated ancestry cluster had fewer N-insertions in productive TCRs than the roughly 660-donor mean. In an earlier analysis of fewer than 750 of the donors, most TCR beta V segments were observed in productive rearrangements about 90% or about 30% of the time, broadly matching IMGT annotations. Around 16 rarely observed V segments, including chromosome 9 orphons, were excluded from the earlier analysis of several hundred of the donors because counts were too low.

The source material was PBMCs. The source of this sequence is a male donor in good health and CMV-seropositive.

The CDR3 amino acid sequence is: CASSAISGVKNEQFF. The DNA reads TGTGCCAGCAGCGCCATCAGCGGAGTTAAGAATGAGCAGTTCTTC. The rearrangement joined TRBV9 to TRBJ2-1, with a tentative D gene TRBD2 over 5 matching bases. CDR1 and CDR2, looked up from the germline V gene, are SGDLS and YYNGEE. The V and J ends are trimmed by 3 bases and 7 bases, leaving 17 bases between them. The CDR3 spans 15 residues, from the cysteine through the phenylalanine. The only DNA kept is the CDR3, 45 bases in frame from the first base.